Listed below are T cell receptor beta chains from one sample, sequenced in a study of early T cells in non-severe SARS-CoV-2 infection. TCRdb ran MiXCR on the 5' RACE reads and lists one entry per CDR3 protein. The top ten hold about 35% of the sample, which has roughly 30,000 distinct CDR3 sequences, 6% to 7.5% seen once. The specimen was whole blood, collected at baseline. The receptor set was obtained from an adult who was a healthcare worker with PCR-confirmed SARS-CoV-2 infection or an uninfected control (not recorded which). CDR3s include the opening cysteine and the closing phenylalanine or tryptophan. The D gene is left open where the match is weak. Clone size is not always given. Where it is, it says once, few, many or a class for expanded clones.

abundance	v_gene	d_gene	j_gene	CDR3nt	CDR3aa
many	TRBV14	NA	TRBJ2-7	TGTGCCAGCAGCCATAGACCGGGATCGGCCCCCTACGAGCAGTACTTC	CASSHRPGSAPYEQYF
many	TRBV7-7	NA	TRBJ2-3	TGTGCTAGCAGCCTAAAGCACCTAGATACGCAGTATTTT	CASSLKHLDTQYF
many	TRBV5-5	TRBD1	TRBJ2-7	TGTGCCAGCAGCCCGGACAGGGATTACGAGCAGTACTTC	CASSPDRDYEQYF
NA	TRBV28	NA	TRBJ2-7	TGTGCCAGCAGTTTACCAAACTACGAGCAGTACTTC	CASSLPNYEQYF
few	TRBV10-2	NA	TRBJ2-7	TGCGCCAGCAGTGACTGGCGGGACTACGAGCAGTACTTC	CASSDWRDYEQYF
many	TRBV6-6	NA	TRBJ2-1	TGTGCCAGCAGTCAGGCGCCCAGAGGATACAATGAGCAGTTCTTC	CASSQAPRGYNEQFF
many	TRBV5-1	NA	TRBJ2-3	TGCGCCAGCAGCCCCGACTCAAATACGCAGTATTTT	CASSPDSNTQYF
many	TRBV12-3/TRBV12-4	NA	TRBJ2-3	TGTGCCAGCAACGCCGCAGGAGGCATGCCTGCAGATACGCAGTATTTT	CASNAAGGMPADTQYF
many	TRBV12-3/TRBV12-4	TRBD2	TRBJ2-3	TGTGCCAGCAGTCAAGGCGTGCGGGGGGTGGATACGCAGTATTTT	CASSQGVRGVDTQYF
NA	TRBV20-1	NA	TRBJ1-1	TGCAGTGCTAGGCGGGACATGAACACTGAAGCTTTCTTT	CSARRDMNTEAFF
many	TRBV24-1	NA	TRBJ2-2	TGTGCCACCGCGCGGGGGCAGAACACCGGGGAGCTGTTTTTT	CATARGQNTGELFF
many	TRBV7-2	NA	TRBJ2-5	TGTGCCAGCAGCTCTTTCCCGGGTTCAAGGGGGCAAGAGACCCAGTACTTC	CASSSFPGSRGQETQYF
many	TRBV6-6	TRBD2	TRBJ2-7	TGTGCCAGCAGTTACTCGGGACTAGCGGTGAATAACCCCTACGAGCAGTACTTC	CASSYSGLAVNNPYEQYF
many	TRBV7-9	NA	TRBJ1-5	TGTGCCAGCAGTTTAAACGATCAGCCCCAGCATTTT	CASSLNDQPQHF
many	TRBV18	NA	TRBJ1-1	TGTGCCAGCTCACCGGGGGCGGCGGCTTTCTTT	CASSPGAAAFF
many	TRBV6-1	TRBD2	TRBJ2-4	TGTGCCAGCAGTGAAGCGTGGGAGGGGTTTTTGGTAGCCAAAAACATTCAGTACTTC	CASSEAWEGFLVAKNIQYF
many	TRBV18	TRBD1	TRBJ2-3	TGTGCCAGCTCCGGGGACAGGGCAGATACGCAGTATTTT	CASSGDRADTQYF
NA	TRBV7-8	TRBD2	TRBJ2-1	TGTGCCAGCAGTTTCCCGAGGGTAGCGGGCAATGAGCAGTTCTTC	CASSFPRVAGNEQFF
many	TRBV27	NA	TRBJ2-1	TGTGCCAGCAGCCGTTCTGCTAGCGTACACTTCTACAATGAGCAGTTCTTC	CASSRSASVHFYNEQFF
many	TRBV7-9	TRBD2	TRBJ2-3	TGTGCCAGCACCTATCTAGCGGGGAGCACAGATACGCAGTATTTT	CASTYLAGSTDTQYF
medium-sized	TRBV9	NA	TRBJ2-1	TGTGCCAGCAGCGTAGATGATAGCTTCTACAATGAGCAGTTCTTC	CASSVDDSFYNEQFF
many	TRBV5-5	NA	TRBJ1-6	TGTGCCAGCAGCTTGGTAGATCGTGGGAATTCACCCCTCCACTTT	CASSLVDRGNSPLHF
NA	TRBV2	TRBD2	TRBJ2-1	TGTGCCAGCAGCCACGCTAGCGGAGAGCAGTTCTTC	CASSHASGEQFF
many	TRBV7-9	NA	TRBJ2-7	TGTGCCAGCAGCCAGGACAGTTACGAGCGGCAGTACTTC	CASSQDSYERQYF
NA	TRBV7-2	NA	TRBJ2-7	TGTGCCAGCAGCTTATCTGCGGGACTTCGCGGCGAGCAGTACTTC	CASSLSAGLRGEQYF
many	TRBV28	NA	TRBJ1-1	TGTGCCAGCAGTTCGACGGGGGCTAGCACTGAAGCTTTCTTT	CASSSTGASTEAFF
many	TRBV2	NA	TRBJ1-4	TGTGCCAGCAGTGAAGGGGGTGCAGGGAAGGAAAAACTGTTTTTT	CASSEGGAGKEKLFF
many	TRBV20-1	NA	TRBJ2-1	TGCAGTGCTAGAGATAGCCCCCGGGGCAATGAGCAGTTCTTC	CSARDSPRGNEQFF